This T cell receptor (beta chain) was profiled in a study of OX40 agonist ivuxolimab in advanced cancers. This CDR3 region has 13 residues. V was cut by 5 bases and J by 4 bases, with 11 bases left in between. From germline, CDR1 is SGHNT and CDR2 YENEEA. Produced via immunoSEQ multiplex PCR; TCRdb's table is partial and in-frame only. The sample lists more than 75,000 clones, 86% occurring once. The rearrangement links TRBV11-3 to TRBJ1-1, with D possibly being TRBD1 (5 bases). The sequence was collected from an adult with an advanced solid tumor such as melanoma, head and neck, liver or kidney cancer. This specimen consisted of CD4+ or CD8+ T cells sorted from blood, obtained in a trial of the OX40 agonist ivuxolimab. This CDR3 reads CASSLRGTTEAFF. DNA of the CDR3: TGTGCCAGCAGCCTAAGGGGTACCACTGAAGCTTTCTTT.